Here is one TCR beta chain with its context. TCRdb's copy holds only in-frame clones and misses some; the assay was immunoSEQ multiplex PCR. The sample shows over 35,000 clones, approximately 94% of them seen only once. The data are from a study of preoperative IRX-2 immunotherapy in early breast cancer. This CDR3 has 15 residues. Trimming removed 2 bases at V and 6 bases at J, with 17 bases between. Germline CDR1 MNHNY, CDR2 SVGAGI (reference sequence). As for treatment: preoperative locoregional IRX-2 cytokine immunotherapy. Samples came from a phase Ib trial of preoperative locoregional IRX-2 cytokine immunotherapy.

This chain links TRBV6-6 with TRBJ2-7, with D maybe TRBD2 (6 bases). The TCR comes from a human donor with breast cancer. The sample was tumor tissue, taken after IRX-2 immunotherapy. CDR3 sequence reads: CASSYPSRGTSEQYF. CDR3 DNA: TGTGCCAGCAGTTACCCATCTCGGGGGACGAGCGAGCAGTACTTC.